The source of this T cell receptor beta chain is a study of early T cells in non-severe SARS-CoV-2 infection. Overall study results and limits: Anti-spike CD8 responses were favored by VDJdb matching, which missed private and CD4 specificities.

TCRdb recomputed calls from the 5' RACE reads with MiXCR, one row per CDR3 protein. Of about 66,000 distinct CDR3 sequences listed, around 20% are singletons. V dropped 4 bases and J dropped 4 bases, with 13 bases sitting between them. In germline, CDR1 is SNHLY, CDR2 FYNNEI. There are 14 residues in the CDR3. This clonotype was seen a handful of times. The target antigen is unknown. The specimen was whole blood, collected at baseline. The V call is TRBV2, the J call TRBJ1-1; D gene ambiguous. The receptor's source is an adult who was a healthcare worker with PCR-confirmed SARS-CoV-2 infection or an uninfected control (not recorded which). The CDR3 here is CASSVADPLTEAFF. DNA of the CDR3: TGTGCCAGCAGTGTAGCAGACCCGCTCACTGAAGCTTTCTTT.